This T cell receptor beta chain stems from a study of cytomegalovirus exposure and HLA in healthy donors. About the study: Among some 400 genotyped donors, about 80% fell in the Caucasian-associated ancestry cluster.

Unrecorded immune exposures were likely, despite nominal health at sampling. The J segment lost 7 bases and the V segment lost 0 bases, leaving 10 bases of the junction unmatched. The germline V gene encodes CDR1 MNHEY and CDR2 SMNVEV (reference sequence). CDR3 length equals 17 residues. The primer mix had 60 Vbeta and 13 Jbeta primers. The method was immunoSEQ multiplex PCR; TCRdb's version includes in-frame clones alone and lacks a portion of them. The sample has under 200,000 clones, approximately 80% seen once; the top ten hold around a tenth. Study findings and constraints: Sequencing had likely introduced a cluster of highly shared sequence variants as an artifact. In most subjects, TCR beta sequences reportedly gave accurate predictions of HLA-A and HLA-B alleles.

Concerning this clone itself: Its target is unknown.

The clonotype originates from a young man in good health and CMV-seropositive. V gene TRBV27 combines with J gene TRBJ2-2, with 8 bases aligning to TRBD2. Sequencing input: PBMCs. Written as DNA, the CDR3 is TGTGCCAGCAGTTTATCCGACGGGACTAGGTGGATCGGGGAGCTGTTTTTT. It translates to CASSLSDGTRWIGELFF.